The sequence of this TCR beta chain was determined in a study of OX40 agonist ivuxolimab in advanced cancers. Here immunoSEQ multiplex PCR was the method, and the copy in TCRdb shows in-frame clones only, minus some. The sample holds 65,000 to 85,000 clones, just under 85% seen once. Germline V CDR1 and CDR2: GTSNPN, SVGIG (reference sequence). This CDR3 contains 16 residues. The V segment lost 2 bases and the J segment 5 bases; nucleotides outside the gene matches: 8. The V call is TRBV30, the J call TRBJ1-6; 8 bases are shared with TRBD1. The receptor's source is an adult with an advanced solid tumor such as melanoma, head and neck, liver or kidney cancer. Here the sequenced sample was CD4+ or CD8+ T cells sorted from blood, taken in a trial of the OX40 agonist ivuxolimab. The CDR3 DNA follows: TGTGCCTGGAGTAACACAAGGACAGGGCATAATTCACCCCTCCACTTT. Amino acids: CAWSNTRTGHNSPLHF.